This T cell receptor beta chain was recovered during a study of blood T cell repertoires in COVID-19 (dated by TCRdb to the early 2020s). For the wider study: The collaborator samples originated in the United States, Italy and Spain and spanned the acute and convalescent phases of COVID-19. The material from the prospective study consisted of cDNA or gDNA derived from T cells, B-cell-depleted T cells, or PBMCs. Subjects who had been exposed to COVID-19, were actively infected with it, or had recovered from it provided the deeply sampled blood TCRbeta repertoires that made up the dataset. The repertoires were made available in a free public database intended to serve as a resource for research on the immune response to SARS-CoV-2. The samples were drawn from the first 160 participants of the ongoing ImmuneRACE study and from 1,200 or so subjects provided by 6 global collaborators. The sample metadata nearly always contained a de-identified subject ID, COVID-19 status, age in years and sex. HLA class I and class II types, where available, came from metadata supplied by the sample provider rather than from assay-based typing.

Overall study results and their limits: The amount of clinical and demographic metadata varied by source and participant and was provided uncurated.

TCRbeta CDR3 regions were amplified from genomic DNA using the immunoSEQ Assay, a bias-controlled multiplex PCR. For the original study's pipeline: Nucleated cell counts per sample were estimated from amplification of reference gene primers within the assay. To quantify the absolute abundance of each unique TCRbeta CDR3 rearrangement, sequence reads were collapsed and filtered. For each sample, productive Simpson clonality was calculated as the square root of Simpson's diversity index across productive rearrangements. The table comes from immuneACCESS by way of TCRdb, which keeps in-frame sequences with V and J called. Part of the clones is missing from these tables; in studies checked, under half for an unresolved V gene and the rest for unknown reasons. From that table come the V and J calls and clone size; the DNA was used to work out D and trimming. The sample has a few hundred thousand clones on record, roughly nine tenths of them singletons. More than 1% of the sample lies in the top ten.

Notes on this clone: No antigen is known for it. Base qualities are not recorded, but no much larger clone differs from it by a single base.

V and J are truncated by 7 bases and 6 bases respectively, leaving an intervening sequence of 9 bases. Based on the germline V gene, the CDR1 and CDR2 sequences are SNHLY and FYNNEI. Inclusive of the bounding cysteine and phenylalanine, the CDR3 is 12 residues long. The DNA shown is the 36-base CDR3, in frame from base 1. Enrolling through a virtual design, the prospective study's participants ranged in age from roughly 18 to 90 years and lived across about two dozen United States geographic areas. Cohort assignment in the prospective study relied on participant-reported clinical history from a screening survey and a study questionnaire. Recovered participants in ImmuneRACE Cohort 3 were defined as having two consecutive negative NP/OP PCR tests, clearance from a healthcare professional, or resolution of symptoms. Mobile phlebotomists in the prospective study collected whole blood, serum and a nasopharyngeal or oropharyngeal swab from every participant. Prospective study participants could optionally give additional blood draws and questionnaires over a roughly two-month period. Blood samples from the prospective study were shipped frozen or at room temperature prior to DNA extraction.

Recombination joined TRBV2 with TRBJ2-2; a confident D gene designation cannot be given. The sequenced material came from PBMCs or T cells enriched from blood (not recorded which). The receptor was isolated from a woman in her thirties who had recovered from COVID-19. The CDR3: CASTLFPGELFF. The bases are TGTGCCAGCACCCTCTTTCCCGGGGAGCTGTTTTTT.